This T cell receptor (beta chain) was found in a study of cytomegalovirus exposure and HLA in healthy donors. Amplification used 60 Vbeta primers and 13 Jbeta primers. Data came from immunoSEQ multiplex PCR; TCRdb stores just in-frame clones and leaves some out. The profile covers fewer than 200,000 clones, with 75% to 85% appearing a single time and 0.95% to 1.5% taken by the ten largest. Trimming cost V 2 bases and J 1 base; bases outside gene matches: 4. From germline, CDR1 is MNHNS and CDR2 SASEGT. CDR3 length: 16 residues. The source of this sequence is a girl under 10 years old in good health and CMV-seropositive. The chain is built from TRBV6-1 and TRBJ1-5, with 8 bases fitting TRBD1. Sequences were obtained from PBMCs. The CDR3 sequence: CASSEQPGGSNQPQHF. In nucleotides, the CDR3 is TGTGCCAGCAGTGAACAGCCAGGGGGCAGCAATCAGCCCCAGCATTTT.